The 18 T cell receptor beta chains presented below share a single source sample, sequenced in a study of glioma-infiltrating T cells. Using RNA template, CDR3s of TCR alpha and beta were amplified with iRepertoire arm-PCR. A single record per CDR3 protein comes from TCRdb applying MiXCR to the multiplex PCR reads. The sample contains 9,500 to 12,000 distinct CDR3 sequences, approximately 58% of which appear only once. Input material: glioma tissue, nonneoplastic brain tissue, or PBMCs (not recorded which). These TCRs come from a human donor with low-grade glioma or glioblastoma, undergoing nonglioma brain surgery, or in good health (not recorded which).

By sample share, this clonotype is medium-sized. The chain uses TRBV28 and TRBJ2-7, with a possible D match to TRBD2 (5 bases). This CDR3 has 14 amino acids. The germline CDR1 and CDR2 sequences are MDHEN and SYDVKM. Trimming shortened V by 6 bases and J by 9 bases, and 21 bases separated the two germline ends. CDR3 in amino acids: CASSLLVAGGAQYF. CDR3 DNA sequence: TGTGCCAGCAGCCTACTAGTAGCCGGTGGCGCGCAGTACTTC.

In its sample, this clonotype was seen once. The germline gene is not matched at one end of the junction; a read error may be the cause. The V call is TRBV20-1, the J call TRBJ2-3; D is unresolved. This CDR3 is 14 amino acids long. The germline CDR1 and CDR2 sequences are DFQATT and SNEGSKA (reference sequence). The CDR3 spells CSARGGIPTDTKYF. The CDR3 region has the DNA TGCAGCGCTAGAGGCGGAATCCCAACAGATACGAAGTATTTT.

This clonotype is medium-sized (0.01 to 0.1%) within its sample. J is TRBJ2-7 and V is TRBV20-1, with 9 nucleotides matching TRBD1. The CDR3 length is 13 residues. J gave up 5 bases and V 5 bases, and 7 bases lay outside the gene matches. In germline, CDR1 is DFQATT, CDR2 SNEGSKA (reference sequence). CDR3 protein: CSARGTGTNEQYF. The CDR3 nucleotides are TGCAGTGCTCGGGGGACAGGGACCAACGAGCAGTACTTC.

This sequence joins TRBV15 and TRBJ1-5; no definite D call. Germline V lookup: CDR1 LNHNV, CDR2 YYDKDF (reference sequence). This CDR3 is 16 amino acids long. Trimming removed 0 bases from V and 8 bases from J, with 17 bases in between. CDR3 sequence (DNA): TGTGCCACCAGCAGAGATAGCAGCACCCCTGCCGAGCCCCAGCATTTT. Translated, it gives CATSRDSSTPAEPQHF. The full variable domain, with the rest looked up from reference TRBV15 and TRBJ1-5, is DAMVIQNPRYQVTQFGKPVTLSCSQTLNHNVMYWYQQKSSQAPKLLFHYYDKDFNNEADTPDNFQSRRPNTSFCFLDIRSPGLGDTAMYLCATSRDSSTPAEPQHFGDGTRLSIL.

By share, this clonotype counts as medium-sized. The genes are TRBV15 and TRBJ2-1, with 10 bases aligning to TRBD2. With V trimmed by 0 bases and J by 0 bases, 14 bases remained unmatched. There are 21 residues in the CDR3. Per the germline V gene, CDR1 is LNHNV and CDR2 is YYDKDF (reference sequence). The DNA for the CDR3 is TGTGCCACCAGCAGAGATTCATCTAGCGGGAGAGGGTCGAGCTCCTACAATGAGCAGTTCTTC. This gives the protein CATSRDSSSGRGSSSYNEQFF.

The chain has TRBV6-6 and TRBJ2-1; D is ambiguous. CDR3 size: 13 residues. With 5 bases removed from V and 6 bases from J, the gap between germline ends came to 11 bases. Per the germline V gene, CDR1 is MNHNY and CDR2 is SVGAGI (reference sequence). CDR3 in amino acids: CASSPQQGNEQFF. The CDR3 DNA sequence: TGTGCCAGCAGTCCACAGCAAGGCAATGAGCAGTTCTTC.

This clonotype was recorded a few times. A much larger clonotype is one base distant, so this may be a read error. The CDR3 coding sequence is TGTGCCGGCAGCTTAGCGGTCCAAGAGACCCAGTACTTC. This translates into CAGSLAVQETQYF. The chain uses TRBV7-2 and TRBJ2-5, with D perhaps TRBD2 (6 bases). The CDR3 contains 13 residues. Germline CDR1 SGHTA, CDR2 FQGNSA.

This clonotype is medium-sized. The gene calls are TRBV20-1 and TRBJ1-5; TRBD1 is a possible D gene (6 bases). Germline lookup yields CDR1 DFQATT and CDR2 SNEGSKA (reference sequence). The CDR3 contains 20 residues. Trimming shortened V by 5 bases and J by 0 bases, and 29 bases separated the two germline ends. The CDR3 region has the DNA TGCAGTGCTCCCAGCCGGAGGGGGGAGCCGAATTCCTTTAGCAATCAGCCCCAGCATTTT. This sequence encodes CSAPSRRGEPNSFSNQPQHF.

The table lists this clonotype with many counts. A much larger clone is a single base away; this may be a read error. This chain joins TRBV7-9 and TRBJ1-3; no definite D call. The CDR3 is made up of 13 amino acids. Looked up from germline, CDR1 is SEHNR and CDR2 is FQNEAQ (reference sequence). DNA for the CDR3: TGTGCCTCCACGCCCCTTTCTGGATACACCATATATTTT. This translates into CASTPLSGYTIYF.

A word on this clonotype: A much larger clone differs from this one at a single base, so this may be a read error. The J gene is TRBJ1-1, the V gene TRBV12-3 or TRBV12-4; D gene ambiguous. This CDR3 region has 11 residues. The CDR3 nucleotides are TGTGCCTGCAGCCGCTTCACTGAAGCTTTCTTT. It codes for CACSRFTEAFF.

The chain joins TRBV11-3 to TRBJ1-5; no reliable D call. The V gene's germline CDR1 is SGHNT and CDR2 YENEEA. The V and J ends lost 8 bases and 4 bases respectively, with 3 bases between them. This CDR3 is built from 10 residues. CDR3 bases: TGTGCCAGCCTTAATCAGCCCCAGCATTTT. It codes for CASLNQPQHF.

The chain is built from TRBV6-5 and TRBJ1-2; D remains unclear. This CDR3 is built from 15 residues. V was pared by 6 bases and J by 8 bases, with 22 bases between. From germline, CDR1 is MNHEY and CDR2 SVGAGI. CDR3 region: CASRNPSGSLQGYTF. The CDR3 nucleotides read TGTGCCAGCAGGAACCCCAGTGGGTCGCTGCAGGGCTACACCTTC.

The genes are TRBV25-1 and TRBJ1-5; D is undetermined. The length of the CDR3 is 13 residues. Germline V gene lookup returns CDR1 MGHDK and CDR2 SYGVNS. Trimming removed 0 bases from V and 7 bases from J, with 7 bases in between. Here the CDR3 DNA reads TGTGCCAGCAGTGAATACCTCGGACAGCCCCAGCATTTT. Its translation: CASSEYLGQPQHF.

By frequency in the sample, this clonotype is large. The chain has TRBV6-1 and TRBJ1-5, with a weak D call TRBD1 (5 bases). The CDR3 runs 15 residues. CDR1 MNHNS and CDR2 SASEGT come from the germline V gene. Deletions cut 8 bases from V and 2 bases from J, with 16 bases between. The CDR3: CASSPQGFGNQPQHF. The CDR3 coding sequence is TGTGCCAGCTCGCCTCAGGGATTTGGCAATCAGCCCCAGCATTTT.

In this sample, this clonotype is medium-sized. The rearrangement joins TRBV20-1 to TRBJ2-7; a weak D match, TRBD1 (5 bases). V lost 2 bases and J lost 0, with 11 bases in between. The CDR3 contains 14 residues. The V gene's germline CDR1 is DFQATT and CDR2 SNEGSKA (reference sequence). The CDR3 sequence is CSARRTFDSYEQYF. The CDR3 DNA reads TGCAGTGCTAGAAGGACATTCGACTCCTACGAGCAGTACTTC.

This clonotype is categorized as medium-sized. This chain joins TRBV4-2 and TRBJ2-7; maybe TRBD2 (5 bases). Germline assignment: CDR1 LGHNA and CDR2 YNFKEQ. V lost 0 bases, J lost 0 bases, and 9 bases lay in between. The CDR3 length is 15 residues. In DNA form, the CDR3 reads TGTGCCAGCAGCCAAGATTCGGGGTCCTCCTACGAGCAGTACTTC. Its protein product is CASSQDSGSSYEQYF.

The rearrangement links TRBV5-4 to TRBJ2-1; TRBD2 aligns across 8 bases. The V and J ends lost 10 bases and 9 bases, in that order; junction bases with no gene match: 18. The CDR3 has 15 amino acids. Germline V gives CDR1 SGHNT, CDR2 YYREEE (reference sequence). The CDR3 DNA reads TGTGCCCGAGGGGTTGTAGCGGGGTTAGCGGGTGAGCAGTTCTTC. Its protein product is CARGVVAGLAGEQFF.

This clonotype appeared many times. CDR3 protein: CASSLSIGQQNTEAFF. The CDR3 nucleotides are TGCGCCAGCAGCTTGTCGATTGGACAGCAGAACACTGAAGCTTTCTTT. The chain joins TRBV5-1 to TRBJ1-1, with D possibly matching TRBD1 (6 bases). Deletions cut 1 base from V and 1 base from J, with 14 bases between. Germline V gives CDR1 SGHRS, CDR2 YFSETQ. CDR3 length: 16 residues.